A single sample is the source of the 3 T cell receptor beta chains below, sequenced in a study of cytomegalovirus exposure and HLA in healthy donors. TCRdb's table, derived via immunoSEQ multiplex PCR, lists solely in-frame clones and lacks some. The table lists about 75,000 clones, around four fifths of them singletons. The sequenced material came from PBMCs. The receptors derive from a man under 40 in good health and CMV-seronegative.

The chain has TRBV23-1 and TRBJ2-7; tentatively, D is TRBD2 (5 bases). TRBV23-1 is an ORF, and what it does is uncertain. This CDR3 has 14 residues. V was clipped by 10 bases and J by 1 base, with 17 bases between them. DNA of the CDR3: TGCGCCACCCCCATCAGCGGTGGATCCTACGAGCAGTACGTC. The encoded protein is CATPISGGSYEQYV.

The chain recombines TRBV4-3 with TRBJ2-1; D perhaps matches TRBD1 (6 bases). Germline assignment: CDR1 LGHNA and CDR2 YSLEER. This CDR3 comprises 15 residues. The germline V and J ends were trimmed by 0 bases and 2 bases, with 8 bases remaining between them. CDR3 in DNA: TGCGCCAGCAGCCAAGAACAGGGTCCCTACAATGAGCAGTTCTTC. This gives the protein CASSQEQGPYNEQFF.

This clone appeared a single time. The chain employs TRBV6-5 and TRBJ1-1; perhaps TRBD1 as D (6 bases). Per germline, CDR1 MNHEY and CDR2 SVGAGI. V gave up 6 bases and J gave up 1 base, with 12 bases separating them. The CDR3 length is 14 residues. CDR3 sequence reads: CASSLDRQNTEAFF. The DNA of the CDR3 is TGTGCCAGCAGCTTGGACAGACAGAACACTGAAGCTTTCTTT.